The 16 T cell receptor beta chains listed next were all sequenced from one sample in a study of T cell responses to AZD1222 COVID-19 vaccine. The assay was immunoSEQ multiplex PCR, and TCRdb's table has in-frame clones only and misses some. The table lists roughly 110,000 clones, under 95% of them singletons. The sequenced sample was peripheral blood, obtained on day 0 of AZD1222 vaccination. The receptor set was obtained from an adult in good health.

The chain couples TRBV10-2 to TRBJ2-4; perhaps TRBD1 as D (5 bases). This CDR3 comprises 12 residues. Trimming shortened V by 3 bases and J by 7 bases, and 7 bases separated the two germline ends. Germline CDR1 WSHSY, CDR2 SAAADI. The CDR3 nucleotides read TGCGCCAGCAGTGATGGGGCGAACATTCAGTACTTC. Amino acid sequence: CASSDGANIQYF.

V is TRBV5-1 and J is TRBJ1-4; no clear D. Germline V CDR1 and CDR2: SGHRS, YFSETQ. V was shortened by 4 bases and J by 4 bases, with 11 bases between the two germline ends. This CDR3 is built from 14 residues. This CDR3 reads CASSVDGGNEKLFF. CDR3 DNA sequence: TGCGCCAGCAGCGTCGACGGCGGTAATGAAAAACTGTTTTTT.

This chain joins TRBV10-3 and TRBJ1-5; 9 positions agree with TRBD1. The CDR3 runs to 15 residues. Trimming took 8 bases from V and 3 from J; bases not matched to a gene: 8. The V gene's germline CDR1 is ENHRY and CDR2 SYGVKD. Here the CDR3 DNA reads TGTGCCATCCAAAGCCGACAGGGGGACAATCAGCCCCAGCATTTT. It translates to CAIQSRQGDNQPQHF.

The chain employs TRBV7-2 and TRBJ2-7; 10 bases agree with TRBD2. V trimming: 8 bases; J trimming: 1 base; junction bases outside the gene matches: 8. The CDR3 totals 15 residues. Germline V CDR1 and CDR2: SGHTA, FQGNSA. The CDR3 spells CASSWSGGASYEQYF. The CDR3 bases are TGTGCCAGCTCCTGGAGCGGGGGGGCTTCCTACGAGCAGTACTTC.

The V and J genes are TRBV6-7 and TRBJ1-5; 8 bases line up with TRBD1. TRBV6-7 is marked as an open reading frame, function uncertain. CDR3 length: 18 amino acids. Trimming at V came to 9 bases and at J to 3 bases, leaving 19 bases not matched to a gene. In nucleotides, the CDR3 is TGTGCCAGGGTACCGGGACAGGCCCCTTTCGGGACCAATCAGCCCCAGCATTTT. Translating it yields CARVPGQAPFGTNQPQHF.

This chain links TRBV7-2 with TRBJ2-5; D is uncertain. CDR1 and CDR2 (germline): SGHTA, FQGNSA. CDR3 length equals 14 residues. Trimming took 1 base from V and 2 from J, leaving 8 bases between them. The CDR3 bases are TGTGCCAGCAGCTTAGTGGTGAAGCAAGAGACCCAGTACTTC. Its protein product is CASSLVVKQETQYF.

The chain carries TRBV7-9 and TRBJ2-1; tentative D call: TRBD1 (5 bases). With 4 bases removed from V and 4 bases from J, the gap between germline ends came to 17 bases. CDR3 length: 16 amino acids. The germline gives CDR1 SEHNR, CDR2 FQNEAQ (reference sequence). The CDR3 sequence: CASSSPRALSYNEQFF. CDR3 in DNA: TGTGCCAGCAGCTCTCCCAGGGCTCTAAGTTACAATGAGCAGTTCTTC.

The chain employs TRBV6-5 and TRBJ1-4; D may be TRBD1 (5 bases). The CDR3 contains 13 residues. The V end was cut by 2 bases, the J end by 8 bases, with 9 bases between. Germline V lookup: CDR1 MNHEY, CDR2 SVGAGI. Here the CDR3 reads CASSYRGQEKLFF. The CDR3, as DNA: TGTGCCAGCAGTTACAGGGGCCAAGAAAAACTGTTTTTT.

In nucleotides, the CDR3 is TGTGCCAGCAGCAAACTAGGGGACGAGCAGTACTTC. It translates to CASSKLGDEQYF. V and J are TRBV21-1 and TRBJ2-7; the DNA was not compared with TRBD1, the D call given in the table. TRBV21-1 is designated a pseudogene. CDR3 length equals 12 residues.

The CDR3 spells CASSQATGGLATDTQYF. CDR3 coding DNA: TGTGCCAGCAGCCAAGCGACAGGGGGCTTGGCCACAGATACGCAGTATTTT. The chain recombines TRBV3-1 (or the pseudogene TRBV3-2) with TRBJ2-3; 10 nucleotides agree with TRBD1. Trimming removed 1 base from V and 2 bases from J; junction bases left unmatched: 6. CDR3 length equals 17 residues. Germline V gene lookup returns CDR1 LGHDT and CDR2 YNNKEL (reference sequence).

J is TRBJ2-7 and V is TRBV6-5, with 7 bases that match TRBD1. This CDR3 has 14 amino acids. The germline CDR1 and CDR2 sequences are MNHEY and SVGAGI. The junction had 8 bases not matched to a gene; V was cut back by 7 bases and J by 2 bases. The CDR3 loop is CASTTPGQAYEQYF. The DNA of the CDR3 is TGTGCCAGCACTACCCCTGGACAGGCCTACGAGCAGTACTTC.

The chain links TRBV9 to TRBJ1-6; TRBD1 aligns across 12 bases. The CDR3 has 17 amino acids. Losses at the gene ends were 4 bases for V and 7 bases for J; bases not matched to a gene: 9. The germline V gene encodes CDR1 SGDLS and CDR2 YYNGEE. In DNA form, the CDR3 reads TGTGCCAGCAGCCCCTCGGGGACAGGGGGCATGAATTCACCCCTCCACTTT. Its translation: CASSPSGTGGMNSPLHF.

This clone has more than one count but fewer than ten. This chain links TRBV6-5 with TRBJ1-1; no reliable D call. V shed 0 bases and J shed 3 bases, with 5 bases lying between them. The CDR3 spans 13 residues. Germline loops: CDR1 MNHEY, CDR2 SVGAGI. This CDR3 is CASSYSKYTEAFF. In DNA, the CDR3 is TGTGCCAGCAGTTACTCGAAGTACACTGAAGCTTTCTTT.

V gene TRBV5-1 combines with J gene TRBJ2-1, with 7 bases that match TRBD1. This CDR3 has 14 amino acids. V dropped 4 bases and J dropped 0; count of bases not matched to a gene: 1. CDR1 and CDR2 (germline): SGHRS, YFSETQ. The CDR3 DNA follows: TGCGCCAGCAGCACAGGGGACTCCTACAATGAGCAGTTCTTC. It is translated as CASSTGDSYNEQFF.

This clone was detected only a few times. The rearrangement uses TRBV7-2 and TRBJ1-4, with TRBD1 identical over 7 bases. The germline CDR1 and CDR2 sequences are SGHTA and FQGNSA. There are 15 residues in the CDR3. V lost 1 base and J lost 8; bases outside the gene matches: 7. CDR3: CASSLVDRAQEKLFF. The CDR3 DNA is TGTGCCAGCAGCTTAGTCGACAGGGCGCAGGAAAAACTGTTTTTT.

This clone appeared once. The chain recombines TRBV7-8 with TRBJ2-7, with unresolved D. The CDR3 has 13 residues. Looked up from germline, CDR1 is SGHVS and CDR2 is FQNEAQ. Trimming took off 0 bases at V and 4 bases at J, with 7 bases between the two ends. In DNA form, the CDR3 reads TGTGCCAGCAGCTTAGCAGAAGGATACGAGCAGTACTTC. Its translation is CASSLAEGYEQYF.